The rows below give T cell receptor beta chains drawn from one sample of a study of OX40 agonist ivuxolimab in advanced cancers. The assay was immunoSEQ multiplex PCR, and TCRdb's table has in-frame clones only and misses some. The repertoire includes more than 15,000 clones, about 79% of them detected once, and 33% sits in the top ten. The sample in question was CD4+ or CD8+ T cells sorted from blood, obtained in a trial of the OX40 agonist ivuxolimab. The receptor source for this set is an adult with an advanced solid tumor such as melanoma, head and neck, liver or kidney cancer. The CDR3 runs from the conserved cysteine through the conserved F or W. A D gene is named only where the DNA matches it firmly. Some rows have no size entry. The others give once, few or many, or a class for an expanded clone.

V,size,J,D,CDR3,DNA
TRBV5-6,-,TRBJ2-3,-,CASHGTYTDTQYF,TGTGCCAGCCACGGGACCTACACAGATACGCAGTATTTT
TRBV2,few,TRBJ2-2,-,CASSFYTGELFF,TGTGCCAGCAGCTTTTACACCGGGGAGCTGTTTTTT
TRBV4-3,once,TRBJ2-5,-,CASSQVRGKTQYF,TGCGCCAGCAGCCAAGTTCGGGGAAAGACCCAGTACTTC
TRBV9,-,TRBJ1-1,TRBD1,CASSPLTGVNTEAFF,TGTGCCAGCAGCCCCCTGACAGGGGTGAACACTGAAGCTTTCTTT
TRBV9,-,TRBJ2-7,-,CASSADGYEQYF,TGTGCCAGCAGCGCTGACGGCTACGAGCAGTACTTC
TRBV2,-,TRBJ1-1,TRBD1,CASSSDRGRKGTEAFF,TGTGCCAGCAGCTCAGACAGGGGAAGGAAGGGCACTGAAGCTTTCTTT
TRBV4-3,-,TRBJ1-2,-,CASSQDLLRDGSFYYGYTF,TGCGCCAGCAGCCAAGATCTCCTTAGGGACGGAAGCTTTTACTATGGCTACACCTTC
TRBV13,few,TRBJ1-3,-,CASSVSGNTIYF,TGTGCCAGCAGCGTCAGTGGAAACACCATATATTTT
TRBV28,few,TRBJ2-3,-,CASSLFIDSTDTQYF,TGTGCCAGCAGTTTATTTATCGACAGCACAGATACGCAGTATTTT
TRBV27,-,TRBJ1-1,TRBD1,CASSFIQGADEAFF,TGTGCCAGCAGTTTCATTCAGGGGGCCGATGAAGCTTTCTTT
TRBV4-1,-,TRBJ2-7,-,CASSPGLGYHEQYF,TGCGCCAGCAGCCCAGGTTTAGGTTACCACGAGCAGTACTTC
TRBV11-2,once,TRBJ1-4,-,CASSLEFQGRGEKLFF,TGTGCCAGCAGCTTAGAGTTCCAGGGGCGGGGTGAAAAACTGTTTTTT
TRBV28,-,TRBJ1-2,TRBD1,CASNEVGNRGYYGYTF,TGTGCCAGCAACGAGGTTGGGAACAGGGGATACTATGGCTACACCTTC
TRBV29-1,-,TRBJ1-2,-,CSGGDGTNYGYTF,TGCAGCGGTGGGGACGGTACTAACTATGGCTACACCTTC
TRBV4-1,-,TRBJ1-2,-,CASSLSQGNYGYTF,TGCGCCAGCAGCCTATCCCAGGGTAACTATGGCTACACCTTC
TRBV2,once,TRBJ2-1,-,CARGVGGTGEQFF,TGTGCCAGAGGGGTTGGGGGAACGGGTGAGCAGTTCTTC
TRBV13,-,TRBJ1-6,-,CASSPTASSGSYNSPLHF,TGTGCCAGCAGCCCTACAGCGTCATCGGGTTCCTATAATTCACCCCTCCACTTT
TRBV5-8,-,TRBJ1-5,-,CASSLVGGPSNQPQHF,TGTGCCAGCAGCTTGGTTGGGGGGCCTAGCAATCAGCCCCAGCATTTT
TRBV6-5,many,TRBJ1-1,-,CASSSSPFENTEAFF,TGTGCCAGCAGTTCCTCCCCTTTTGAGAACACTGAAGCTTTCTTT
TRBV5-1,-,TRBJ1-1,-,CASSLEQHTEAFF,TGCGCCAGCAGCTTGGAACAGCACACTGAAGCTTTCTTT
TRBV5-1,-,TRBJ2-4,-,CASSLSGLAKNIQYF,TGCGCCAGCAGCTTGAGCGGGCTAGCCAAAAACATTCAGTACTTC
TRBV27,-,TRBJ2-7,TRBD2,CASSGGLAGADEQYF,TGTGCCAGCAGTGGGGGACTAGCGGGAGCCGACGAGCAGTACTTC
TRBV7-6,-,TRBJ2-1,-,CASSLDGTPSEQFF,TGTGCCAGCAGCTTAGACGGGACTCCCAGCGAGCAGTTCTTC
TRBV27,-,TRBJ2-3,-,CASSLSVGITDTQYF,TGTGCCAGCAGTTTATCCGTGGGAATCACAGATACGCAGTATTTT